A selection of T cell receptor beta chains follows, all from one sample in a study of blood T cell repertoires in COVID-19. Using immunoSEQ multiplex PCR, the repertoire was profiled, and TCRdb retains in-frame clones only, with some absent. The data hold approximately 90,000 clones, with over 75% observed a single time. The sequenced sample consisted of peripheral blood. The receptors come from a human donor in a cohort sampled during active COVID-19. Both conserved end residues are part of each CDR3. A D gene is named only where the DNA matches it firmly. Some rows mark clone size as missing; the rest say once, few, many or name a class of expanded clone.

j_call | d_call | clone_size | v_call | cdr3_nt | cdr3_aa
TRBJ1-4 | TRBD1 | NA | TRBV27 | TGTGCCAGCAGTTTCTCCCCGGGACAGGCAAATGAAAAACTGTTTTTT | CASSFSPGQANEKLFF
TRBJ1-3 | TRBD1 | few | TRBV2 | TGTGCCAGCAGTACAGGGGTCCTCTCTGGAAACACCATATATTTT | CASSTGVLSGNTIYF
TRBJ2-2 | TRBD1 | once | TRBV11-2 | TGTGCCAGCAGCAAAGACAGGGTCCACGCCGGGGAGCTGTTTTTT | CASSKDRVHAGELFF
TRBJ1-1 | NA | NA | TRBV6-1 | TGTGCCAGCAGTGAACGGGGTGAAAATAAGGAAGCTTTCTTT | CASSERGENKEAFF
TRBJ2-7 | NA | NA | TRBV6-1 | TGTGCCAGCAGTGAGTACAATTACTACGAGCAGTACTTC | CASSEYNYYEQYF
TRBJ1-1 | NA | once | TRBV3-1/TRBV3-2 | TGTGCCAGCAGCTTAGACTGCCGGGTATCGAACACTGAAGCTTTCTTT | CASSLDCRVSNTEAFF
TRBJ1-4 | NA | few | TRBV25-1 | TGTGCCAGCAGTCGAGGACTGGGGGAAAAACTGTTTTTT | CASSRGLGEKLFF
TRBJ1-6 | NA | few | TRBV19 | TGTGCCAGTAGCTACGACAGGAGCTCCTATAATTCACCCCTCCACTTT | CASSYDRSSYNSPLHF
TRBJ1-1 | NA | NA | TRBV6-5 | TGTGCCAGCAGAGGGACAAAGAACACTGAAGCTTTCTTT | CASRGTKNTEAFF
TRBJ2-5 | NA | NA | TRBV28 | TGTGCCAGCGGTGCGCCGCCGTACCAAGAGACCCAGTACTTC | CASGAPPYQETQYF
TRBJ2-7 | TRBD1 | many | TRBV7-2 | TGTGCCAGCAGCATCGCCGGGACAGGGTCCCTCGAGCAGTACTTC | CASSIAGTGSLEQYF
TRBJ2-7 | TRBD1 | once | TRBV15 | TGTGCCACCAGCAGAGCCCGTATGGGACAGGGGGCTTTCCGTCTCCACGAGCAGTACTTC | CATSRARMGQGAFRLHEQYF
TRBJ1-3 | TRBD1 | NA | TRBV9 | TGTGCCAGCAGCGTAGGGGGGGACAGTGGAAACACCATATATTTT | CASSVGGDSGNTIYF
TRBJ2-2 | TRBD1 | NA | TRBV24-1 | TGTGCCACCAGTGCCCGGGACAGGGGGTTTTCCGGGGAGCTGTTTTTT | CATSARDRGFSGELFF
TRBJ1-2 | NA | NA | TRBV5-6 | TGTGCCAGCAGCTTGGTTACAGTCTATGGCTACACCTTC | CASSLVTVYGYTF
TRBJ2-5 | TRBD1 | NA | TRBV6-5 | TGTGCCAGCAGCAAGGACAGGGCACAAGAGACCCAGTACTTC | CASSKDRAQETQYF
TRBJ2-3 | TRBD2 | once | TRBV7-8 | TGTGCCAGCAGCTTAGGCCTAGCGGGGAGCACAGATACGCAGTATTTT | CASSLGLAGSTDTQYF
TRBJ2-2 | NA | NA | TRBV5-5 | TGTGCCAGCAGCCCACGGGTGAACACCGGGGAGCTGTTTTTT | CASSPRVNTGELFF
TRBJ2-7 | NA | few | TRBV5-1 | TGCGCCAGCAGGCAACAGGGCTCCTACGAGCAGTACTTC | CASRQQGSYEQYF
TRBJ1-2 | NA | few | TRBV21-1 | TGTGCCAGCAGCAAAGAAACCGCGGGGGCGGACATTTCTAACTATGGCTACACCTTC | CASSKETAGADISNYGYTF
TRBJ2-2 | TRBD2 | NA | TRBV5-1 | TGCGCCAGCAGCTTGGCCGTGGCTAGCGGGAGGTGGACCGGGGAGCTGTTTTTT | CASSLAVASGRWTGELFF
TRBJ2-7 | NA | NA | TRBV6-5 | TGTGCCAGCAGCGGTCTCTACGAGCAGTACTTC | CASSGLYEQYF
TRBJ2-3 | NA | NA | TRBV7-2 | TGTGCCAGCAGCTTACAGGGGAGCCCCACAGATACGCAGTATTTT | CASSLQGSPTDTQYF
TRBJ1-1 | NA | NA | TRBV12-3/TRBV12-4 | TGTGCCAGCAGTTTTAGACACGTAGCTTTCTTT | CASSFRHVAFF
TRBJ2-2 | TRBD2 | NA | TRBV5-4 | TGTGCCAGCAGCTTCGCACTAGCGGGAAACACCGGGGAGCTGTTTTTT | CASSFALAGNTGELFF
TRBJ2-3 | TRBD2 | NA | TRBV9 | TGTGCCAGCAGCCCCGGTAGTGGGGGCGGGGGGGGAACAGATACGCAGTATTTT | CASSPGSGGGGGTDTQYF
TRBJ2-5 | NA | NA | TRBV19 | TGTGCCAGTAGCCCCTCGGGAGAGACCCAGTACTTC | CASSPSGETQYF
TRBJ1-2 | NA | NA | TRBV3-1/TRBV3-2 | TGTGCCAGCAGCCAAGAAGCCAGGGCCTATGGCTACACCTTC | CASSQEARAYGYTF
TRBJ2-2 | TRBD2 | NA | TRBV4-3 | TGCGCCAGCAGCCGGGGTAGCGGGGTAAACACCGGGGAGCTGTTTTTT | CASSRGSGVNTGELFF
TRBJ1-2 | NA | NA | TRBV30 | TGTGCCTGGAGTGTGAGGGTTGGGGGGAAACGCGGCTACACCTTC | CAWSVRVGGKRGYTF
TRBJ1-1 | NA | once | TRBV19 | TGTGCCAGTAGTACCCTCGGGATCCTAACTGAAGCTTTCTTT | CASSTLGILTEAFF
TRBJ2-7 | TRBD1 | NA | TRBV2 | TGTGCCAGTGGGACAGGGATCTACGAGCAGTACTTC | CASGTGIYEQYF
TRBJ1-6 | NA | NA | TRBV2 | TGTGCCAGCAGTCGAACTTCCGGGATCGGGTCACCCCTCCACTTT | CASSRTSGIGSPLHF
TRBJ2-5 | NA | once | TRBV19 | TGTGCCAGTAGTATCAAAGGCCAAGGCGGAGAGACCCAGTACTTC | CASSIKGQGGETQYF
TRBJ2-6 | TRBD1 | NA | TRBV19 | TGTGCCAGTGCAGGGGGAATCTACACCGGGGCCAACGTCCTGACTTTC | CASAGGIYTGANVLTF
TRBJ2-7 | NA | few | TRBV19 | TGTGCCAGTAGTGGCGTACAGGGCGAGGGGTACGAGCAGTACTTC | CASSGVQGEGYEQYF
TRBJ2-7 | TRBD1 | once | TRBV5-1 | TGCGCCAGCAGCCCCGGGGACAGCTCCTACGAGCAGTACTTC | CASSPGDSSYEQYF
TRBJ2-1 | TRBD2 | NA | TRBV3-1/TRBV3-2 | TGTGCCAGCAGCCAAGATTTCCGGGACTACCCCTACAATGAGCAGTTCTTC | CASSQDFRDYPYNEQFF
TRBJ2-7 | TRBD1 | NA | TRBV11-2 | TGTGCCAGCAGCTTTACCGGGACAGGGAATAGCGAGCAGTACTTC | CASSFTGTGNSEQYF
TRBJ1-1 | NA | NA | TRBV19 | TGTGCCAGTAGTATCGGGGTGTTCACTGAAGCTTTCTTT | CASSIGVFTEAFF
TRBJ2-5 | TRBD2 | NA | TRBV19 | TGTGCCAGTAGACTGACGACTAGCGGGAACATCCAAGAGACCCAGTACTTC | CASRLTTSGNIQETQYF
TRBJ2-1 | NA | NA | TRBV19 | TGTGCCAGTAGTACCCAAACTGGTCCCAATGAGCAGTTCTTC | CASSTQTGPNEQFF
TRBJ2-7 | TRBD2 | NA | TRBV11-2 | TGTGCCAGCAGCTTTTATAGCGGGAGGGGTACCTACGAGCAGTACTTC | CASSFYSGRGTYEQYF
TRBJ2-7 | TRBD1 | NA | TRBV7-2 | TGTGCCAGCAGCTTAGTTGGGACAGATCCTGGGGGCGAGCAGTACTTC | CASSLVGTDPGGEQYF
TRBJ1-2 | NA | NA | TRBV28 | TGTGCCAGCAGTTCGGTCGGGATGAACTATGGCTACACCTTC | CASSSVGMNYGYTF
TRBJ2-1 | TRBD1 | NA | TRBV7-6 | TGTGCCAGCAGCGGAGTGGCCGGGACAGGGCCATACAATGAGCAGTTCTTC | CASSGVAGTGPYNEQFF
TRBJ2-4 | TRBD1 | NA | TRBV6-2/TRBV6-3 | TGTGCCAGCAGTTACGACAGGGAAAGAGGCAAAAACATTCAGTACTTC | CASSYDRERGKNIQYF
TRBJ1-1 | NA | few | TRBV30 | TGTGCCTGGGTACAGGGAATGGCTGAAGCTTTCTTT | CAWVQGMAEAFF
TRBJ2-3 | TRBD2 | once | TRBV6-2/TRBV6-3 | TGTGCCAGCAGTTGGGCGGGAGTCACAGATACGCAGTATTTT | CASSWAGVTDTQYF
TRBJ1-2 | TRBD1 | NA | TRBV5-1 | TGCGCCAGCAGCCCTGGGACAGGAGACGGGGGAGGTAACTATGGCTACACCTTC | CASSPGTGDGGGNYGYTF
TRBJ2-1 | TRBD2 | NA | TRBV4-3 | TGCGCCAGCAGCCAAGGTCAGCTAGCGGGGACCGAGCAGTTCTTC | CASSQGQLAGTEQFF
TRBJ2-5 | NA | few | TRBV15 | TGTGCCACCGGGGACTTCACCCAAGAGACCCAGTACTTC | CATGDFTQETQYF